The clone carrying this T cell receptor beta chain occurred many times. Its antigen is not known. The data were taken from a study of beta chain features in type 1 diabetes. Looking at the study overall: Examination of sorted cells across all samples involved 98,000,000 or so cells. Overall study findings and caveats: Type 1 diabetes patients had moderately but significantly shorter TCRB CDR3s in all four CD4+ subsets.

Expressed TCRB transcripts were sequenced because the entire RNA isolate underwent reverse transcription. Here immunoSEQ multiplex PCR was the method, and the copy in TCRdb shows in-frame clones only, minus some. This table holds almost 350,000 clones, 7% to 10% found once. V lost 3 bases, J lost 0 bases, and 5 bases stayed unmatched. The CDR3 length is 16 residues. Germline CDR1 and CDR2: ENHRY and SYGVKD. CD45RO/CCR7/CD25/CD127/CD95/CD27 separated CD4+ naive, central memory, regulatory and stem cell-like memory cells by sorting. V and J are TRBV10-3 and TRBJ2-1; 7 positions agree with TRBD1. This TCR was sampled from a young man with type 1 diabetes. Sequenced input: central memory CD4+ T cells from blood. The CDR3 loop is CAISDQGVRSYNEQFF. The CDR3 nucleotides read TGTGCCATCAGTGATCAGGGGGTTCGCTCCTACAATGAGCAGTTCTTC.